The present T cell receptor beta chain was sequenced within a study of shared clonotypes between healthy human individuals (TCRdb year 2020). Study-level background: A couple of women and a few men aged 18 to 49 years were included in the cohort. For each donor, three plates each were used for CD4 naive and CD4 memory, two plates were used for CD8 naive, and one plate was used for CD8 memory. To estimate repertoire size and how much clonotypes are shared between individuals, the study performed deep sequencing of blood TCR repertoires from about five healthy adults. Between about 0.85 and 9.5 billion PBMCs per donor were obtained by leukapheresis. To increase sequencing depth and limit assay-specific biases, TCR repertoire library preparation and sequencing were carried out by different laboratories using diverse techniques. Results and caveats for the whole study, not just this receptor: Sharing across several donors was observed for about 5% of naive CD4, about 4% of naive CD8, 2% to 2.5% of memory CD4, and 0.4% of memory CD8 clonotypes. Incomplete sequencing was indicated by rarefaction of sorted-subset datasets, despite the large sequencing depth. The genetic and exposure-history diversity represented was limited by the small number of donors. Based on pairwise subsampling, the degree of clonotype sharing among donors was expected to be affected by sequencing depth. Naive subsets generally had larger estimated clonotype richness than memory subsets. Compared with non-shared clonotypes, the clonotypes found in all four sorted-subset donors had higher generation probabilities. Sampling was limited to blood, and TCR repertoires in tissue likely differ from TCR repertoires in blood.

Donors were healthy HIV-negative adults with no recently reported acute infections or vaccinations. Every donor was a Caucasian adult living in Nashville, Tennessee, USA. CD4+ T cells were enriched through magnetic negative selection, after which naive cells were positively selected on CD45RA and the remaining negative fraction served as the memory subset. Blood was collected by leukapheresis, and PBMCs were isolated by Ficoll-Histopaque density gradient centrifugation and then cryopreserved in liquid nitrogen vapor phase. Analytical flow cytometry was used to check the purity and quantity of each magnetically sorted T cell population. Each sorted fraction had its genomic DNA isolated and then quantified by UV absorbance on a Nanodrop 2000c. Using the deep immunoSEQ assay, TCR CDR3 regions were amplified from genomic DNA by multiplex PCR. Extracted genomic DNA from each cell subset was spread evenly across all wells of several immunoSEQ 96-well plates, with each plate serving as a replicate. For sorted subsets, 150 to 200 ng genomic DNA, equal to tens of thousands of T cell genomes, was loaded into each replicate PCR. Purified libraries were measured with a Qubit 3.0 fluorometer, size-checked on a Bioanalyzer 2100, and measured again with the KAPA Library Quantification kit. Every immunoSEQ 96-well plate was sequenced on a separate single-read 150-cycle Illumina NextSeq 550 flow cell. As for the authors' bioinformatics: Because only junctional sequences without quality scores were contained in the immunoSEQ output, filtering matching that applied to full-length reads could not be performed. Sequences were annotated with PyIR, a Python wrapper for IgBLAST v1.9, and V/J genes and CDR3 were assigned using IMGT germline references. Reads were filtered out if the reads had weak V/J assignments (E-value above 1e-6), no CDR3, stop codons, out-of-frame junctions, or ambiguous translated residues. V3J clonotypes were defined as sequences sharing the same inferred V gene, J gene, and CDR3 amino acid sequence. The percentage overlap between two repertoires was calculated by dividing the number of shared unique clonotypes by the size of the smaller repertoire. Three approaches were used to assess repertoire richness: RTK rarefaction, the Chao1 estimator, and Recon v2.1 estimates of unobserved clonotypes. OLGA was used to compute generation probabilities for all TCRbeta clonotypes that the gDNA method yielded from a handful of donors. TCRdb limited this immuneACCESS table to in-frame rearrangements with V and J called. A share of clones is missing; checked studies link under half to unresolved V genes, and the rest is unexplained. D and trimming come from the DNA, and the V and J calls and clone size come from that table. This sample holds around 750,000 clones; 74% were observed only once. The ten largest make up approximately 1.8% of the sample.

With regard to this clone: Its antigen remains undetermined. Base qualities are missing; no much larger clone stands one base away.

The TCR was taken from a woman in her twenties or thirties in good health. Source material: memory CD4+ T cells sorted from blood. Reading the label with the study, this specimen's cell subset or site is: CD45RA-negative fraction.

CDR3 sequence: CASSAQRGGSTYEQFF. The DNA sequence is as follows: TGTGCCAGTAGTGCCCAGCGGGGAGGGAGTACATATGAGCAGTTCTTC. The chain is assembled from TRBV19 and TRBJ2-1, with TRBD2 matching 7 junction bases. Taken from the germline V gene (reference sequence), the CDR1 and CDR2 loops are LNHDA and SQIVND. From the cysteine through the phenylalanine, the CDR3 covers 16 amino acids. Only the CDR3 part of the read is kept: 48 bases, read in frame from the first base. Trimming takes 5 bases off V and 8 bases off J; junction bases not matched to a gene: 15. Outside the CDR3, residues come from the reference TRBV19 and TRBJ2-1 proteins, so the full variable domain is: DGGITQSPKYLFRKEGQNVTLSCEQNLNHDAMYWYRQDPGQGLRLIYYSQIVNDFQKGDIAEGYSVSREKKESFPLTVTSAQKNPTAFYLCASSAQRGGSTYEQFFGPGTRLTVL.